The next 26 T cell receptor beta chains were all read from a single sample in a study of CD8 T cells in Susac syndrome. With random hexamers, 0.5 to 1 ug RNA was reverse transcribed. TCRdb reanalysed the immunoSEQ multiplex PCR reads using MiXCR and keeps one entry per CDR3 protein. This repertoire shows tens of thousands of distinct CDR3 sequences, roughly 93% found once; its top ten account for around 0.15%. Sequenced input: CD4+ T cells from PBMCs. Source of these receptors: a human donor with Susac syndrome.

The genes are TRBV6-4 and TRBJ1-2, with 10 bases lining up with TRBD1. Germline V gene data show CDR1 as MRHNA and CDR2 as SNTAGT. The CDR3 length is 13 residues. V lost 5 bases to trimming and J lost 6 bases; unmatched junction nucleotides: 3. The CDR3 loop reads CASSIGQGDGYTF. The CDR3 DNA is TGTGCCAGCAGTATAGGACAGGGGGATGGCTACACCTTC.

The chain has TRBV2 and TRBJ2-1; D unresolved. Between the trimmed V and J ends, which lost 3 bases and 4 bases, there was a span of 13 bases. This CDR3 spans 15 amino acids. The germline CDR1 and CDR2 sequences are SNHLY and FYNNEI. The CDR3 nucleotides are TGTGCCAGCAGTGAGGAGCAGGTACAATACAATGAGCAGTTCTTC. This sequence encodes CASSEEQVQYNEQFF.

This chain connects TRBV7-2 to TRBJ2-1, with no clear D. Per germline, CDR1 SGHTA and CDR2 FQGNSA. CDR3 length: 12 amino acids. Trimming took 6 bases from V and 5 from J, leaving 8 bases between them. The CDR3: CASRPGHNEQFF. Here the CDR3 DNA reads TGTGCCAGCAGACCGGGCCACAATGAGCAGTTCTTC.

The gene calls are TRBV3-1 and TRBJ1-2, with TRBD1 as a possible D gene (5 bases). The CDR3 is made up of 15 amino acids. V was shortened by 1 base and J by 6 bases, with 15 bases between the two germline ends. Germline lookup yields CDR1 LGHDT and CDR2 YNNKEL (reference sequence). Here the CDR3 DNA reads TGTGCCAGCAGCCAAGTTCGGGGGGGTATGCATGGCTACACCTTC. Its translation is CASSQVRGGMHGYTF.

This chain uses TRBV15 with TRBJ1-3; 8 positions agree with TRBD1. The V gene end was trimmed by 5 bases and the J gene end by 5 bases; junction bases not matched to a gene: 8. The CDR3 extends over 15 amino acids. The V gene's germline CDR1 is LNHNV and CDR2 YYDKDF (reference sequence). For the CDR3, the DNA is TGTGCCACCAGCGCCGGAGGGACAGGTCGAAACACCATATATTTT. This sequence encodes CATSAGGTGRNTIYF.

This sequence joins TRBV6-5 and TRBJ1-5; the match to TRBD1 covers 10 bases. Germline CDR1 reads MNHEY; CDR2 reads SVGAGI. There are 14 residues in the CDR3. The V segment lost 5 bases and the J segment 4 bases; nucleotides outside the gene matches: 2. The CDR3 bases are TGTGCCAGCAGTCGGGACAGGGGTAATCAGCCCCAGCATTTT. Amino acid sequence: CASSRDRGNQPQHF.

V gene TRBV18 combines with J gene TRBJ1-1, with 9 nucleotides matching TRBD1. V was pared by 5 bases and J by 8 bases, with 9 bases of the junction left unmatched. This CDR3 comprises 14 residues. Germline CDR1 KGHSH, CDR2 LQKENI. This CDR3 reads CASSSATGGNEAFF. CDR3 coding DNA: TGTGCCAGCTCAAGCGCGACAGGGGGTAACGAAGCTTTCTTT.

This chain uses TRBV7-8 with TRBJ2-5, with TRBD2 identical over 7 bases. CDR3 length: 14 amino acids. The germline V gene encodes CDR1 SGHVS and CDR2 FQNEAQ. Unmatched junction bases numbered 6, after V lost 3 bases and J lost 5 bases. For the CDR3, the DNA is TGTGCCAGCAGCTTTAGTGGGGAGGGGGAGACCCAGTACTTC. Its translation is CASSFSGEGETQYF.

The chain combines TRBV9 with TRBJ2-2, with D possibly being TRBD1 (6 bases). The germline V gene encodes CDR1 SGDLS and CDR2 YYNGEE. Trimming stripped 7 bases from V and 2 bases from J, with 15 bases between. This CDR3 has 15 amino acids. The CDR3 coding sequence is TGTGCCAGCGGTCGACAGGCATCTAACACCGGGGAGCTGTTTTTT. Amino acid sequence: CASGRQASNTGELFF.

The V and J genes are TRBV9 and TRBJ2-2; D not certain. CDR3 length equals 14 residues. V shed 2 bases and J shed 2 bases, with 7 bases lying between them. Looked up from germline, CDR1 is SGDLS and CDR2 is YYNGEE. The CDR3 is CASSVPPNTGELFF. The CDR3, as DNA: TGTGCCAGCAGCGTTCCGCCAAACACCGGGGAGCTGTTTTTT.

This clonotype has a single count. This chain connects TRBV28 to TRBJ1-2; D not resolved. This CDR3 has 16 residues. The V gene lost 6 bases and the J gene lost 5 bases, with 22 bases spanning the gap. Germline V gene data show CDR1 as MDHEN and CDR2 as SYDVKM. The DNA for the CDR3 is TGTGCCAGCAGACCATTCGCGGACTCCCAAAGATATGGCTACACCTTC. It yields the protein CASRPFADSQRYGYTF.

The chain is built from TRBV6-2 or TRBV6-3 and TRBJ2-7, with D possibly being TRBD1 or TRBD2 (5 bases each). CDR3 size: 12 residues. Trimming took off 9 bases at V and 2 bases at J, with 11 bases between the two ends. Looked up from germline, CDR1 is MNHEY and CDR2 is SVGEGT. CDR3 protein: CASSRDAYEQYF. CDR3 DNA: TGTGCCAGTTCACGGGACGCCTACGAGCAGTACTTC.

The chain links TRBV7-9 to TRBJ1-2; TRBD1 agrees at 7 bases. The CDR3 has 14 residues. Germline V lookup: CDR1 SEHNR, CDR2 FQNEAQ (reference sequence). J lost 5 bases, V lost 5 bases, and 8 bases had no gene match. Here the CDR3 reads CASSPGTAFYGYTF. CDR3 bases: TGTGCCAGCAGCCCAGGGACAGCATTTTATGGCTACACCTTC.

The gene calls are TRBV3-1 and TRBJ2-7, with no clear D. Germline-derived CDR1 and CDR2 are LGHDT and YNNKEL (reference sequence). Trimming took 1 base from V and 2 from J, leaving 9 bases between them. The CDR3 is 14 residues long. In DNA, the CDR3 is TGTGCCAGCAGCCAAGCTGGCAATACCTACGAGCAGTACTTC. It yields the protein CASSQAGNTYEQYF.

V is TRBV6-5 and J is TRBJ2-3, with 13 bases identical to TRBD2. With V trimmed by 1 base and J by 2 bases, 3 bases remained unmatched. Germline V lookup: CDR1 MNHEY, CDR2 SVGAGI. CDR3 length: 17 amino acids. This CDR3 reads CASSYLTSGGATDTQYF. The CDR3 nucleotides are TGTGCCAGCAGTTACTTAACTAGCGGGGGGGCCACAGATACGCAGTATTTT.

The chain joins TRBV3-1 to TRBJ1-5, with TRBD1 matching over 7 bases. Trimming took 2 bases from V and 11 from J; bases not matched to a gene: 9. The germline gives CDR1 LGHDT, CDR2 YNNKEL (reference sequence). This CDR3 spans 14 amino acids. CDR3 sequence reads: CASSQSSGDSTQHF. In nucleotides, the CDR3 is TGTGCCAGCAGCCAAAGTTCTGGGGACAGCACCCAGCATTTT.

This clonotype was found once. This rearrangement joins TRBV9 to TRBJ2-1; D call uncertain. The CDR3 extends over 15 amino acids. V was shortened by 2 bases and J by 6 bases, with 15 bases between the two germline ends. The V gene's germline CDR1 is SGDLS and CDR2 YYNGEE. The CDR3 DNA reads as TGTGCCAGCAGCGTGTACGGACGCTCGACCAATGAGCAGTTCTTC. It specifies CASSVYGRSTNEQFF. Drawing the rest from reference TRBV9 and TRBJ2-1, the complete variable domain is DSGVTQTPKHLITATGQRVTLRCSPRSGDLSVYWYQQSLDQGLQFLIQYYNGEERAKGNILERFSAQQFPDLHSELNLSSLELGDSALYFCASSVYGRSTNEQFFGPGTRLTVL.

This chain uses TRBV28 with TRBJ2-6, with D unclear. V shed 8 bases and J shed 0 bases, with 8 bases lying between them. This CDR3 comprises 14 residues. CDR1 and CDR2 from the germline V gene are MDHEN and SYDVKM. The CDR3 region has the DNA TGTGCCAGCTGCAGGAACTCTGGGGCCAACGTCCTGACTTTC. It encodes CASCRNSGANVLTF.

V and J are TRBV18 and TRBJ2-7, with D possibly called TRBD1 or TRBD2 (5 bases each). Trimming removed 3 bases at V and 3 bases at J, with 15 bases between. The V gene's germline CDR1 is KGHSH and CDR2 LQKENI. This CDR3 has 15 residues. The CDR3 spells CASSPPGTDNYEQYF. The CDR3 nucleotides read TGTGCCAGCTCACCCCCCGGGACGGACAACTACGAGCAGTACTTC. Filled out from reference TRBV18 and TRBJ2-7, the complete variable domain reads NAGVMQNPRHLVRRRGQEARLRCSPMKGHSHVYWYRQLPEEGLKFMVYLQKENIIDESGMPKERFSAEFPKEGPSILRIQQVVRGDSAAYFCASSPPGTDNYEQYFGPGTRLTVT.

This chain links TRBV28 with TRBJ2-7; D possibly uses TRBD1 or TRBD2 (7 bases each). The CDR3 sequence is 14 residues long. The germline CDR1 and CDR2 sequences are MDHEN and SYDVKM. V was trimmed by 6 bases and J by 7 bases, leaving 19 bases between them. The CDR3 loop reads CASSPGGVNREQYF. The CDR3 DNA reads TGTGCCAGCAGCCCAGGGGGGGTTAACAGGGAGCAGTACTTC. The variable domain in full, with the rest retrieved from reference TRBV28 and TRBJ2-7, is DVKVTQSSRYLVKRTGEKVFLECVQDMDHENMFWYRQDPGLGLRLIYFSYDVKMKEKGDIPEGYSVSREKKERFSLILESASTNQTSMYLCASSPGGVNREQYFGPGTRLTVT.

The rearrangement uses TRBV23-1 and TRBJ1-2; no reliable D call. TRBV23-1 is sorted into the ORF group, with uncertain function. V gave up 1 base and J gave up 8 bases, with 14 bases separating them. The CDR3 is made up of 14 amino acids. The DNA for the CDR3 is TGCGCCAGCAGTCAATGTAGCCTCCCTGAGGGCTACACCTTC. It is translated as CASSQCSLPEGYTF.

V gene TRBV11-3 combines with J gene TRBJ1-1; 8 nucleotides align to TRBD1. The germline V gene has CDR1 SGHNT and CDR2 YENEEA. The V gene end was trimmed by 3 bases and the J gene end by 4 bases; junction bases not matched to a gene: 4. CDR3 length equals 14 residues. CDR3 in amino acids: CASSLDRATTEAFF. The DNA of the CDR3 is TGTGCCAGCAGCTTGGACAGGGCTACCACTGAAGCTTTCTTT.

This clonotype was observed once. This chain joins TRBV7-3 and TRBJ1-6; D is unresolved. The germline V gene has CDR1 SGHTA and CDR2 FQGTGA. The CDR3 extends over 15 amino acids. V lost 5 bases and J lost 10, with 18 bases in between. The CDR3 bases are TGTGCCAGCAGCCCCTCGGGATCAGAGGGATCACCCCTCCACTTT. Its protein product is CASSPSGSEGSPLHF.

This chain connects TRBV18 to TRBJ1-2; D might be TRBD1 (5 bases). Trimming stripped 6 bases from V and 6 bases from J, with 14 bases between. There are 13 residues in the CDR3. Germline V lookup: CDR1 KGHSH, CDR2 LQKENI. CDR3 sequence (DNA): TGTGCCAGCTCCCCAGGGACCTCGGATGGCTACACCTTC. Its protein is CASSPGTSDGYTF.

The chain uses TRBV28 and TRBJ2-5, with a tentative D call TRBD1 (7 bases). Trimming shortened V by 6 bases and J by 7 bases, and 24 bases separated the two germline ends. Per the germline V gene, CDR1 is MDHEN and CDR2 is SYDVKM. The CDR3 contains 16 residues. Written as DNA, the CDR3 is TGTGCCAGCAGCGACGGAGGGGGCCGCCGCCGAACGACCCAGTACTTC. It is translated as CASSDGGGRRRTTQYF.

The rearrangement links TRBV7-9 to TRBJ1-6, with TRBD1 matching 10 bases. CDR3 size: 16 residues. The V gene end was trimmed by 4 bases and the J gene end by 9 bases; junction bases not matched to a gene: 9. The germline gives CDR1 SEHNR, CDR2 FQNEAQ (reference sequence). The CDR3 DNA reads as TGTGCCAGCAGCTCGACCGGCAGGACAGGGGGTTCACCCCTCCACTTT. Protein product: CASSSTGRTGGSPLHF.